The present T cell receptor (beta chain) was sequenced within a study of T cell repertoires and HLA-DP antigens. In the study overall: DNA input averaged roughly 230 ng in sorted CD137+CD4+ and approximately 1,200 ng in pre-culture CD4+.

Profiling relied on immunoSEQ multiplex PCR, and the TCRdb table lists in-frame clones only, not all of them. The sample lists fewer than 95,000 clones, roughly 86% occurring once. Study-level findings and limits: Previously undetected clones averaged 36.3% and 50.6% against the two alleles respectively. A non-physiological HeLa system presented antigen to total CD4+ responders.

With respect to this clone: No antigen is known for it.

Trimming removed 0 bases from V and 0 bases from J, with 6 bases in between. Germline assignment: CDR1 SGHRS and CDR2 YFSETQ. The CDR3 has 14 amino acids. Untouched CD4+ T cells were bead-isolated from PBMC at approximately 98% purity. The chain uses TRBV5-1 and TRBJ1-1, with D unresolved. This receptor was obtained from a man aged 50-59 years in good health and CMV-seronegative. The sample comprised CD4+ T cells from PBMCs. The CDR3 protein is CASSLESMNTEAFF. For the CDR3, the DNA is TGCGCCAGCAGCTTGGAAAGTATGAACACTGAAGCTTTCTTT.